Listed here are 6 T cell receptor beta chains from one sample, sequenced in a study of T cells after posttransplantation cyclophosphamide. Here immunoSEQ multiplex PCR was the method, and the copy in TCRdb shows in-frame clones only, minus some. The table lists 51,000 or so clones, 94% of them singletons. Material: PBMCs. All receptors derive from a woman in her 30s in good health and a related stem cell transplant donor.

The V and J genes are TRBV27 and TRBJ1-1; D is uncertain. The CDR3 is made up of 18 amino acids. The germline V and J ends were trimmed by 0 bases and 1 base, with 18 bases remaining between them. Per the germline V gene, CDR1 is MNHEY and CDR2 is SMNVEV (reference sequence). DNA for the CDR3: TGTGCCAGCAGTTTATCCCCTCACGCGAGGCTAGAGAACACTGAAGCTTTCTTT. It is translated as CASSLSPHARLENTEAFF.

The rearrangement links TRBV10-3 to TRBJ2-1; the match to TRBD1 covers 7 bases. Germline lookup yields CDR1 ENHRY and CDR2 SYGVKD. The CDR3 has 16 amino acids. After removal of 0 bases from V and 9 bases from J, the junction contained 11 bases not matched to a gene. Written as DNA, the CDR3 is TGTGCCATCAGTGAGTCGAGAGGGGGCCGTAGTTCTGAGCAGTTCTTC. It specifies CAISESRGGRSSEQFF.

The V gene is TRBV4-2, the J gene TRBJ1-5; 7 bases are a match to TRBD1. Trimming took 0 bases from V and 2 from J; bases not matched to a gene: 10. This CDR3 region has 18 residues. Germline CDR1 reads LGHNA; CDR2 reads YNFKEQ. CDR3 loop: CASSQDVQGLRGNQPQHF. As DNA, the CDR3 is TGTGCCAGCAGCCAAGACGTACAGGGGTTGAGGGGCAATCAGCCCCAGCATTTT.

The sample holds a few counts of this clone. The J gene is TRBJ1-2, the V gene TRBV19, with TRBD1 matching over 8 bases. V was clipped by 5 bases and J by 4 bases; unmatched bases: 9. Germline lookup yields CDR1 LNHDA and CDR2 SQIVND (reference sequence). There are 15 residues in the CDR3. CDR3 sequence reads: CASSPQGAQGYGYTF. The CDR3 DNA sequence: TGTGCCAGTAGTCCCCAGGGGGCGCAAGGCTATGGCTACACCTTC.

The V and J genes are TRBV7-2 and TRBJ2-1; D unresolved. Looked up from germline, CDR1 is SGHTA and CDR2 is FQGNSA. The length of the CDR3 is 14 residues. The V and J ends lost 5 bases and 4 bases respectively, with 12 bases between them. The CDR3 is CASSPWPLYNEQFF. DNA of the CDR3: TGTGCCAGCAGCCCCTGGCCTTTATACAATGAGCAGTTCTTC.

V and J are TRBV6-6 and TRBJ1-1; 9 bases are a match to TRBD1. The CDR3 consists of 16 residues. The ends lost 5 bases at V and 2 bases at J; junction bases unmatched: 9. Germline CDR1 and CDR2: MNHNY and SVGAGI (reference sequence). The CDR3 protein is CASSLTGTGYNTEAFF. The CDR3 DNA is TGTGCCAGCAGTCTCACCGGGACAGGGTATAACACTGAAGCTTTCTTT.